This T cell receptor beta chain was recorded in a study of blood T cells in healthy people across ages. This clonotype turned up a few times. Its antigen is not known. Study observations and caveats: Per million T cells, the diversity of TCR beta decreased roughly linearly as age advanced. Calculation of diversity from one million T cells yielded estimates considered to be underestimates.

Germline loops: CDR1 SGHVS, CDR2 FNYEAQ. The ends lost 3 bases at V and 11 bases at J; junction bases unmatched: 7. The CDR3 is 13 amino acids. A second PCR of about 6 to 11 cycles used a sample-barcoded 5' primer and a J-beta primer mix. Each of the cDNA molecules was tagged by a template-switch adaptor with 12 random nucleotides. A single record per CDR3 protein comes from TCRdb applying MiXCR to the 5' RACE reads. The sample holds around 970,000 distinct CDR3 sequences, 51% seen once. This sequence joins TRBV7-6 and TRBJ2-5; 9 nucleotides agree with TRBD2. Sequenced input: blood. This TCR came from a woman in her fifties or sixties in good health. The CDR3 sequence is CASSLGPTSGQYF. CDR3 coding DNA: TGTGCCAGCAGCTTGGGGCCCACTAGCGGGCAGTACTTC.